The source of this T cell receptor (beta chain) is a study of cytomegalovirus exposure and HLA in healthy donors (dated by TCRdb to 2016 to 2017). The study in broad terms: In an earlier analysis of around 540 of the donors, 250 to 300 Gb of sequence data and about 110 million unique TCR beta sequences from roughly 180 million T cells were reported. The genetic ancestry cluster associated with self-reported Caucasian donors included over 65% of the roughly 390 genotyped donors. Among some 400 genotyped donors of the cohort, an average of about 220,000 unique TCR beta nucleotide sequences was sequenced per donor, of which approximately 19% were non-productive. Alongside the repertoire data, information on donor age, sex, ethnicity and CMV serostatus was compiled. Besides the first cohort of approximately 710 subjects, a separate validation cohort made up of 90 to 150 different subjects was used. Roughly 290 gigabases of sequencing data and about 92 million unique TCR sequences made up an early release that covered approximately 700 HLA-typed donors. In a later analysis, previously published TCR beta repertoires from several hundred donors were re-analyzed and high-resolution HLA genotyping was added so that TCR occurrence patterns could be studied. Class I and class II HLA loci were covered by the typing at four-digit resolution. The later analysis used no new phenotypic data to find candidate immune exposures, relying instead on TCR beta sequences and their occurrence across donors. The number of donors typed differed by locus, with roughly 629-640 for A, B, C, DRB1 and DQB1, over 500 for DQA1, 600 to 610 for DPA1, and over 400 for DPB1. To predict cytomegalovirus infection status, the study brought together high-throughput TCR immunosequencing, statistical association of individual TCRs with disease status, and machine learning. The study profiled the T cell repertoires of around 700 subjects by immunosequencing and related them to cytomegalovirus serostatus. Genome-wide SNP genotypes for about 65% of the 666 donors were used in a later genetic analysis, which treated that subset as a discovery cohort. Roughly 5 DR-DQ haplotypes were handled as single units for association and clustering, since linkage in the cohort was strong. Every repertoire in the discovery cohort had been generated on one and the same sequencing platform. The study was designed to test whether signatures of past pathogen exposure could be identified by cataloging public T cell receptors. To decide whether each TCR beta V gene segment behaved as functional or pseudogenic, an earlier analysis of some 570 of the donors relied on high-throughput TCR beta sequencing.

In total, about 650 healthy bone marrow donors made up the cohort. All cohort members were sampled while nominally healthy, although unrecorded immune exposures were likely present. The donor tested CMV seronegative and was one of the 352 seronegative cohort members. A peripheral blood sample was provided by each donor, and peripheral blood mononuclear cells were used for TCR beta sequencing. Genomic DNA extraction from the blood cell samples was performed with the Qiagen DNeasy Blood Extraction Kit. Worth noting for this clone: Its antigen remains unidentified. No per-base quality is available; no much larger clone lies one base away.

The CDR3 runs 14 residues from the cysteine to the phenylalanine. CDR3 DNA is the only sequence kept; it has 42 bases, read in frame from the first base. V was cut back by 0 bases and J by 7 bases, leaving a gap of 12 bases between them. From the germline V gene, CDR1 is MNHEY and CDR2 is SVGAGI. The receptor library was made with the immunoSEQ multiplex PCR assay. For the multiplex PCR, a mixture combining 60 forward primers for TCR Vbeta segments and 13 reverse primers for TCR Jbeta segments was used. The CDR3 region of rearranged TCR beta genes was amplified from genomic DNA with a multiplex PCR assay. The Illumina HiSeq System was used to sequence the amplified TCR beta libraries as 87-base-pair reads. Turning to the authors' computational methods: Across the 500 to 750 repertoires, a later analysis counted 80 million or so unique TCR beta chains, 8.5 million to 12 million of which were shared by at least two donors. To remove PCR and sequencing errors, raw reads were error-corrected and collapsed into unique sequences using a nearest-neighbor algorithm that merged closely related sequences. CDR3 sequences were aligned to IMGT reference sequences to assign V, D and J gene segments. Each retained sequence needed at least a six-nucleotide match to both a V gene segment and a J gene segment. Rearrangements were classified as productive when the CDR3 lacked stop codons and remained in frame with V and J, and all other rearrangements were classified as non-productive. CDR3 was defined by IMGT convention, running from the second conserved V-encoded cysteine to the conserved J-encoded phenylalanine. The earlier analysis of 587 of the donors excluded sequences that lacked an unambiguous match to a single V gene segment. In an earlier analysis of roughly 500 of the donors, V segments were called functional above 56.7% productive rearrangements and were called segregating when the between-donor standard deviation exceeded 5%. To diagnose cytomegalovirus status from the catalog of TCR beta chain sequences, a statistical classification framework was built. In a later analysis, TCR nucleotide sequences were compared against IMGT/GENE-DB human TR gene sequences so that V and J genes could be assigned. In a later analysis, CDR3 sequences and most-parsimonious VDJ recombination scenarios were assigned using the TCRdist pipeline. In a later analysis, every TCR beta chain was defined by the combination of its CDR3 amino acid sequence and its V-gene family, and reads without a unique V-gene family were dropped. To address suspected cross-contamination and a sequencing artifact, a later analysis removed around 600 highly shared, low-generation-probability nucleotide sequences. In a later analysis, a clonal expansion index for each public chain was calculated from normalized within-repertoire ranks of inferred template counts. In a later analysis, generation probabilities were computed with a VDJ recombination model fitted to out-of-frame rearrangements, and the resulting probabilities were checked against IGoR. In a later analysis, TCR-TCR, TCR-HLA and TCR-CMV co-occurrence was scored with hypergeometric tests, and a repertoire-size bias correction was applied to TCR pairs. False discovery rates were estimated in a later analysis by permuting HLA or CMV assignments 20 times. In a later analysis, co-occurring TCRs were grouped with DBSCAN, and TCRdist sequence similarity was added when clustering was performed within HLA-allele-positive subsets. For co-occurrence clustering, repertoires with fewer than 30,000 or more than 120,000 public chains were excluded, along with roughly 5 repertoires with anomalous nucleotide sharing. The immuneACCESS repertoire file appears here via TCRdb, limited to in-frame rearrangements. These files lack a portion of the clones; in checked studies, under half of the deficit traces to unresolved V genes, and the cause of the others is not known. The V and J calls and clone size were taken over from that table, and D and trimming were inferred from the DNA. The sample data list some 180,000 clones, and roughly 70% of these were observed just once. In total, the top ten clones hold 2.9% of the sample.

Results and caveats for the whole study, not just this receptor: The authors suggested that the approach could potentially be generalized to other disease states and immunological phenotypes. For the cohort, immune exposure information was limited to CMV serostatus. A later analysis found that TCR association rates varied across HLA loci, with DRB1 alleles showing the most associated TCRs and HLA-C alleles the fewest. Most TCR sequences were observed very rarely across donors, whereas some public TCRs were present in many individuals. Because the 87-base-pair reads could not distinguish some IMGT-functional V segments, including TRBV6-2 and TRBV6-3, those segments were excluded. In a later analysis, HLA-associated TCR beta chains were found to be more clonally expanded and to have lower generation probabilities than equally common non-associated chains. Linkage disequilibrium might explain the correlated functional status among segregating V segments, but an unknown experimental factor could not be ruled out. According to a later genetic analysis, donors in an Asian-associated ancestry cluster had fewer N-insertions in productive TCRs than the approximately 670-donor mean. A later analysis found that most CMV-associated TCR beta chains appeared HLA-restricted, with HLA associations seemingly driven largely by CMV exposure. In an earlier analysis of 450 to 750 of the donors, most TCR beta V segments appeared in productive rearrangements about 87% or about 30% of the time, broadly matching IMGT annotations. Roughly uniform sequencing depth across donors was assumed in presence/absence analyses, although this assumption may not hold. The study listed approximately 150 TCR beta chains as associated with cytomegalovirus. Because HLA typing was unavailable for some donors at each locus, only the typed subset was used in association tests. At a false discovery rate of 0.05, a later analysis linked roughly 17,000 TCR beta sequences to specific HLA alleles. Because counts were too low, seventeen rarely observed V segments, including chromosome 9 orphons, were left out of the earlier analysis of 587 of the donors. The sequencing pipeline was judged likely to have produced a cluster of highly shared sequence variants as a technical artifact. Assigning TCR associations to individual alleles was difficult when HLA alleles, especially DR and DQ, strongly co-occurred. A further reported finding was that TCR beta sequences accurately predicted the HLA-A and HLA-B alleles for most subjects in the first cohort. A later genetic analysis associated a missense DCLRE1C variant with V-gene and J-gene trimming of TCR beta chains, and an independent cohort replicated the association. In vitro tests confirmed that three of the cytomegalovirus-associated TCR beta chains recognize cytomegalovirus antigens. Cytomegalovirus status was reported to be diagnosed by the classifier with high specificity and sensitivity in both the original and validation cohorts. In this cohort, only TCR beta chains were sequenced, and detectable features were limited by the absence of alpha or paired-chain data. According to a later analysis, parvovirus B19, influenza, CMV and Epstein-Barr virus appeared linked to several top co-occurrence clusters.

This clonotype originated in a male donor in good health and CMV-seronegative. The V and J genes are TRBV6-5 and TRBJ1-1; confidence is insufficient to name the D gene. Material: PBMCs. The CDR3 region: CASSYSIVRIEAFF. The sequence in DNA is TGTGCCAGCAGTTACTCAATCGTGAGGATTGAAGCTTTCTTT.